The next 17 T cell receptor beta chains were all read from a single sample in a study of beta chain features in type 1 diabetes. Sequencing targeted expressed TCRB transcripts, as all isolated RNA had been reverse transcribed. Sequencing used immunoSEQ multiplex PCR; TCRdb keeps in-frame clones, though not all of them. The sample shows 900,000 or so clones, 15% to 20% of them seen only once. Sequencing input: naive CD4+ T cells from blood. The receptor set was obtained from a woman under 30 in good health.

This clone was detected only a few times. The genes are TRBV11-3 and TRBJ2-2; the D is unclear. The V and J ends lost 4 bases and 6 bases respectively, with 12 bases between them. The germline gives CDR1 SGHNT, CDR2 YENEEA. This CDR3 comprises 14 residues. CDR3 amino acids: CASSSDEPAGELFF. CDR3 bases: TGTGCCAGCAGCTCGGACGAGCCGGCCGGGGAGCTGTTTTTT.

CDR3 nucleotides: TGTGCCAGCAGTTACTCGGCGGGAGGGCCTGATGAGCAGTTCTTC. It is translated as CASSYSAGGPDEQFF. The chain joins TRBV6-6 to TRBJ2-1; 9 bases match TRBD2. With 0 bases clipped from V and 8 bases from J, the junction kept 5 bases outside the gene matches. This CDR3 is 15 amino acids long. The germline CDR1 and CDR2 sequences are MNHNY and SVGAGI (reference sequence).

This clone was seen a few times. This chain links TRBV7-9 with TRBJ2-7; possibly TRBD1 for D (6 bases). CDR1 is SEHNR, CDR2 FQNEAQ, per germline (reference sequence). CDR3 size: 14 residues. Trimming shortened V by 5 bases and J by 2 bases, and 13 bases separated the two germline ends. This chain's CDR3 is CASSRLQGAYEQYF. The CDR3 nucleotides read TGTGCCAGCAGCCGGCTACAGGGCGCCTACGAGCAGTACTTC.

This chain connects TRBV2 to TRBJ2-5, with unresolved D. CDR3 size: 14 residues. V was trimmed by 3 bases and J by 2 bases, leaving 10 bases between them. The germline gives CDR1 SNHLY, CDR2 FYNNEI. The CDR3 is CASSEGRAQETQYF. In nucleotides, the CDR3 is TGTGCCAGCAGTGAGGGTAGGGCTCAAGAGACCCAGTACTTC.

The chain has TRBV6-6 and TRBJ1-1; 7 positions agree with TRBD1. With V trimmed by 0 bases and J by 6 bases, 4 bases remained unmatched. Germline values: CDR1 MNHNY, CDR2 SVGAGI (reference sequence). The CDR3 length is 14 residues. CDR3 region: CASSYSGRGAEAFF. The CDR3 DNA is TGTGCCAGCAGTTACTCGGGCAGGGGGGCTGAAGCTTTCTTT.

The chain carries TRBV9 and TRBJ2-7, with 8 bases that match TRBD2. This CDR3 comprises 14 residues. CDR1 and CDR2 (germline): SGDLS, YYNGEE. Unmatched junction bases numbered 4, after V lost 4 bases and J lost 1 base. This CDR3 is CASSTVAGSYEQYF. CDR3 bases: TGTGCCAGCAGCACAGTAGCGGGATCCTACGAGCAGTACTTC.

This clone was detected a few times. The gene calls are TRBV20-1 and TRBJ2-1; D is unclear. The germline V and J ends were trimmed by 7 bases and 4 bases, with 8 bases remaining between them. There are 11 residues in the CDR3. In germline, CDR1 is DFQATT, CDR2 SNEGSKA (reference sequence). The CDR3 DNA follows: TGCAGTGAATCCAGATACAATGAGCAGTTCTTC. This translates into CSESRYNEQFF.

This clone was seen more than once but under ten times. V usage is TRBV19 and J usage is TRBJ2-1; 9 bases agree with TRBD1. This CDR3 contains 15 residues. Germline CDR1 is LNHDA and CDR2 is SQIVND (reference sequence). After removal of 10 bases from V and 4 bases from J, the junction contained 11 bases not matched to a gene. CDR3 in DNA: TGTGCCACCGCCACCGAGGGACAGGGATACAATGAGCAGTTCTTC. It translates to CATATEGQGYNEQFF. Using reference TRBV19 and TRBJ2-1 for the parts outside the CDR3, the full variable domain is DGGITQSPKYLFRKEGQNVTLSCEQNLNHDAMYWYRQDPGQGLRLIYYSQIVNDFQKGDIAEGYSVSREKKESFPLTVTSAQKNPTAFYLCATATEGQGYNEQFFGPGTRLTVL.

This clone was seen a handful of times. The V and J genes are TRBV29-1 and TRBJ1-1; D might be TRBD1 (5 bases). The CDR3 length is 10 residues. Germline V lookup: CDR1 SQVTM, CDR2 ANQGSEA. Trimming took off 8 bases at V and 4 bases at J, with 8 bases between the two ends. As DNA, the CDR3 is TGCAGCACAGGTACCACTGAAGCTTTCTTT. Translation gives CSTGTTEAFF.

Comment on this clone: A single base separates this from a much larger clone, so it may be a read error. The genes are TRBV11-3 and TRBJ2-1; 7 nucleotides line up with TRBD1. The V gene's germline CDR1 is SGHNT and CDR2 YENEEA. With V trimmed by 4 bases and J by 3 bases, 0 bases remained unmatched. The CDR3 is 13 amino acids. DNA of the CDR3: TGTGCCAGCAGCTGGGACAGCTACAATGAGCAGTTCTTC. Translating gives CASSWDSYNEQFF.

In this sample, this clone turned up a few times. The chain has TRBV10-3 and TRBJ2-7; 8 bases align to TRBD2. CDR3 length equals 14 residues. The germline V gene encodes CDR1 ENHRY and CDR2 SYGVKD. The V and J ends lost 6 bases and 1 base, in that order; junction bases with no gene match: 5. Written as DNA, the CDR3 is TGTGCCATCAGGGGGACTAGAGATTCCTACGAGCAGTACTTC. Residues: CAIRGTRDSYEQYF.

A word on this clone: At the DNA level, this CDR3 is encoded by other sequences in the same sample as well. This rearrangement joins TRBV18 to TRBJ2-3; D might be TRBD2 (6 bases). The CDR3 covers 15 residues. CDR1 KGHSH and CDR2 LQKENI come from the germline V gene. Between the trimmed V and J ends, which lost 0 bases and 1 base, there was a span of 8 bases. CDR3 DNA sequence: TGTGCCAGCTCACCACCGACGGGGGGCACAGATACGCAGTATTTT. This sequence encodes CASSPPTGGTDTQYF.

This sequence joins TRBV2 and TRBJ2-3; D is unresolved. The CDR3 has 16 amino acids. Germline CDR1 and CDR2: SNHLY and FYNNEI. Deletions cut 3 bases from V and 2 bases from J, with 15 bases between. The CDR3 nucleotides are TGTGCCAGCAGTGACGTGGGGATTCGGAACACAGATACGCAGTATTTT. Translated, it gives CASSDVGIRNTDTQYF.

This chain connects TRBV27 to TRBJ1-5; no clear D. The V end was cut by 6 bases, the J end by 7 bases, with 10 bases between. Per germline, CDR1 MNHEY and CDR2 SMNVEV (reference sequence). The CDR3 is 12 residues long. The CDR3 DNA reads TGTGCCAGCAGACAAGTGGGGCAGCCCCAGCATTTT. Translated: CASRQVGQPQHF.

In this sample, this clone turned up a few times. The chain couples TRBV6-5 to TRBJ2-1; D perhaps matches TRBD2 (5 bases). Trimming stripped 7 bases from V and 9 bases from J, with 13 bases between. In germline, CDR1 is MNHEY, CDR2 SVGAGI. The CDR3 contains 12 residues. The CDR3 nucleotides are TGTGCCAGCAAAACTTCAGGAGGTGAGCAGTTCTTC. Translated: CASKTSGGEQFF.

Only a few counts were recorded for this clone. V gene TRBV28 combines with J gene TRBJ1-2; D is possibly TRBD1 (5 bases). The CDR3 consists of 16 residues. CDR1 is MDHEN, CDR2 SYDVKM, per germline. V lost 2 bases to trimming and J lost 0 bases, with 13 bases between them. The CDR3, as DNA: TGTGCCAGCAGTTTAAGACTTTGGGGACCTAACTATGGCTACACCTTC. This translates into CASSLRLWGPNYGYTF.

Here the CDR3 reads CASSPRSEAFF. The CDR3 bases are TGTGCCAGCAGCCCCCGATCGGAAGCTTTCTTT. V gene TRBV28 combines with J gene TRBJ1-1; D unresolved. CDR1 is MDHEN, CDR2 SYDVKM, per germline. V was trimmed by 6 bases and J by 8 bases, leaving 10 bases between them. This CDR3 spans 11 amino acids.